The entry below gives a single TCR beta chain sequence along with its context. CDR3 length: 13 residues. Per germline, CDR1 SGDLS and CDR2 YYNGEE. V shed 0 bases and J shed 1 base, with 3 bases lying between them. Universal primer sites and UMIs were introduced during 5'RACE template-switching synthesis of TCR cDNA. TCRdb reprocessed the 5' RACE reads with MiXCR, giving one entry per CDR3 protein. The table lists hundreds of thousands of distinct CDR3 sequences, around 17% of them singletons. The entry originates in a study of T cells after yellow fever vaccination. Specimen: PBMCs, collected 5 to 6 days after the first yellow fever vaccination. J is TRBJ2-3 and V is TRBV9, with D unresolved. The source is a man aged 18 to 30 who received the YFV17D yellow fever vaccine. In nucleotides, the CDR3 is TGTGCCAGCAGCGTAGCCGGCACAGATACGCAGTATTTT. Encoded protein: CASSVAGTDTQYF.